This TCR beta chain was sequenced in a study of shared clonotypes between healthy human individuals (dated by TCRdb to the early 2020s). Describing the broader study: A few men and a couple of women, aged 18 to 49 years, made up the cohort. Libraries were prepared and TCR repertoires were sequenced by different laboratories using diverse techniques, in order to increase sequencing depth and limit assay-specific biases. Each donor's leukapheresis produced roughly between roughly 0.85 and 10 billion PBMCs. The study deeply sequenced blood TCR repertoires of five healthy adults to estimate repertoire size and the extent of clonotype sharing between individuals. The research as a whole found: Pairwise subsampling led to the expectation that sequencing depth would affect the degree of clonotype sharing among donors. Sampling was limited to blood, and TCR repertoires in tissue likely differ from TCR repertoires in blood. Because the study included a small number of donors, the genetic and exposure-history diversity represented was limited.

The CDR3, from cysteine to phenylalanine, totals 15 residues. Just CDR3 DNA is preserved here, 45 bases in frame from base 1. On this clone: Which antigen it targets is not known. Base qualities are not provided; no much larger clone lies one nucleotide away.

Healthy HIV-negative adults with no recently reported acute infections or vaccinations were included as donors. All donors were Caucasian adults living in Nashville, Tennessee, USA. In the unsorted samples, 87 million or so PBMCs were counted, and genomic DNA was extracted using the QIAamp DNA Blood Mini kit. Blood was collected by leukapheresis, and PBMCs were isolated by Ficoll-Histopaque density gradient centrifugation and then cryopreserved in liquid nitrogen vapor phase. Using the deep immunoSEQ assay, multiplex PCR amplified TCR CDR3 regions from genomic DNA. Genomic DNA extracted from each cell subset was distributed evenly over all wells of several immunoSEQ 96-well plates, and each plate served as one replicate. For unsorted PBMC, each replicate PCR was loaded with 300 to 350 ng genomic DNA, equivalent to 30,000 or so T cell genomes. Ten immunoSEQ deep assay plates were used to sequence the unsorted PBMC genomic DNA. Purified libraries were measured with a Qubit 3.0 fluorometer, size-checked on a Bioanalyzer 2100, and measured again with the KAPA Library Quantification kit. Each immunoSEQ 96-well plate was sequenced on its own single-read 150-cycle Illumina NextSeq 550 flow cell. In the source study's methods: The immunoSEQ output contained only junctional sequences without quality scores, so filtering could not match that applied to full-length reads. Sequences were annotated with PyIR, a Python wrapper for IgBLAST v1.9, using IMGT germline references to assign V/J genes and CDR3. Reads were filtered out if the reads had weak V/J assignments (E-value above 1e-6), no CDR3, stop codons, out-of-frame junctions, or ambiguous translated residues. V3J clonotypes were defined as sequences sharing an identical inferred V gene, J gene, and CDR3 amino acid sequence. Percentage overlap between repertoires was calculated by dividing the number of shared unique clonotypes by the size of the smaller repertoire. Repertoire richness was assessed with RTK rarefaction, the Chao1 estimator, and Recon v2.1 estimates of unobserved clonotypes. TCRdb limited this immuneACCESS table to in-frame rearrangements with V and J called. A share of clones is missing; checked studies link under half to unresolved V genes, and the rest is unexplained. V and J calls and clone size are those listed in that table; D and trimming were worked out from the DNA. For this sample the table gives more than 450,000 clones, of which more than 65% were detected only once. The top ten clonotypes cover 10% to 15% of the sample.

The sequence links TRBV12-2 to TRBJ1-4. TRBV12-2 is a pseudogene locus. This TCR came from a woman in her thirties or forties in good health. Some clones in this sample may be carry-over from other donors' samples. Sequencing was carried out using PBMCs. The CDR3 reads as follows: CASRLGGAFDEKLFF. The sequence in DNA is TGTGCAAGTCGCTTAGGAGGGGCATTTGATGAAAAACTGTTTTTT.